A few counts support the clone carrying this TCR beta chain. Its antigen is currently unknown. This sample stems from a study of cytomegalovirus exposure and HLA in healthy donors. The overall study: Of all 400 or so donors who were genotyped, 70% to 85% belonged to the Caucasian-associated ancestry cluster. Study-level points and caveats: The only immune exposure information that was available was CMV serostatus. About 87% or about 30% of the time was how often most TCR beta V segments were productive, according to an earlier analysis.

Nominal health characterized the donors when sampled, though unrecorded immune exposures were likely. The CDR3 is 11 residues long. Germline V lookup: CDR1 SEHNR, CDR2 FQNEAQ (reference sequence). Trimming took 7 bases from V and 10 from J, leaving 11 bases between them. PCR involved 60 Vbeta and 13 Jbeta primers. TCRdb's copy holds only in-frame clones and misses some; the assay was immunoSEQ multiplex PCR. This sample has over 80,000 clones, with 81% found just once. This chain links TRBV7-9 with TRBJ2-1; D is possibly TRBD2 (5 bases). What was sequenced was PBMCs. The clonotype originates from a middle-aged man in good health and CMV-seropositive. In DNA form, the CDR3 reads TGTGCCAGCATCACCCGAGGGGAGCAGTTCTTC. Residues: CASITRGEQFF.